This passage covers 30 T cell receptor beta chains from one sample sequenced in a study of Ad26.COV2.S vaccination and SARS-CoV-2 variants. Noted treatment: approximately 18 received Ad26.COV2.S at low or high dose, single or two shots; roughly 5 received placebo; per-sample allocation not given. At day 63 after the first vaccine or placebo injection, samples were drawn. Produced via immunoSEQ multiplex PCR; TCRdb's table is partial and in-frame only. Of some 300,000 clones listed, around four fifths were seen once; the top ten hold 2% to 2.5%. The specimen comprised peripheral blood, sampled in a trial of Ad26.COV2.S vaccine versus placebo. The receptors were sampled from a person aged 18 to 65 who received the Ad26.COV2.S COVID-19 vaccine or a placebo.

The chain joins TRBV3-1 (or the pseudogene TRBV3-2) to TRBJ2-7; 8 bases agree with TRBD1. Trimming removed 6 bases from V and 2 bases from J; junction bases left unmatched: 18. The CDR3 is made up of 18 amino acids. Germline values: CDR1 LGHDT, CDR2 YNNKEL (reference sequence). The CDR3 nucleotides read TGTGCCAGCAGTCCGGAGGACAGGGCACACCTTACACCCTACGAGCAGTACTTC. This codes for CASSPEDRAHLTPYEQYF.

The chain has TRBV7-9 and TRBJ1-1; tentative D call: TRBD1 (5 bases). The CDR3 runs to 14 residues. Trimming cost V 2 bases and J 1 base, with 8 bases left between them. CDR1 is SEHNR, CDR2 FQNEAQ, per germline (reference sequence). DNA of the CDR3: TGTGCCAGCAGCTTAAGCGGGGCGAACACTGAAGCTTTCTTT. Amino acid sequence: CASSLSGANTEAFF.

The chain combines TRBV9 with TRBJ1-1, with D tentatively TRBD1 (6 bases). This CDR3 is 17 amino acids long. From germline, CDR1 is SGDLS and CDR2 YYNGEE. Trimming shortened V by 7 bases and J by 0 bases, and 22 bases separated the two germline ends. The CDR3 nucleotides read TGTGCCAGCCGCGATTTGGGGGGGGCGATTATGAACACTGAAGCTTTCTTT. Translating gives CASRDLGGAIMNTEAFF.

The chain recombines TRBV4-1 with TRBJ1-2; D gene unclear. V was shortened by 0 bases and J by 1 base, with 12 bases between the two germline ends. The CDR3 sequence is 16 residues long. Germline V CDR1 and CDR2: MGHRA, YSYEKL. CDR3 nucleotides: TGCGCCAGCAGCCAAGAATTAACTTTCCGTAACTATGGCTACACCTTC. It encodes CASSQELTFRNYGYTF.

The rearrangement links TRBV27 to TRBJ2-3; D may be TRBD1 or TRBD2 (6 bases each). Trimming left V 6 bases short and J 3 bases short, with 10 bases between. This CDR3 contains 13 residues. CDR1 and CDR2 from the germline V gene are MNHEY and SMNVEV (reference sequence). As DNA, the CDR3 is TGTGCCAGCAGACAGGGAGGAACAGATACGCAGTATTTT. Translating gives CASRQGGTDTQYF.

The chain couples TRBV5-1 to TRBJ2-6; D gene unclear. The CDR3 totals 17 residues. CDR1 is SGHRS, CDR2 YFSETQ, per germline. Trimming stripped 1 base from V and 0 bases from J, with 11 bases between. Here the CDR3 DNA reads TGCGCCAGCAGCTTGCGGGTAGGGTACTCTGGGGCCAACGTCCTGACTTTC. Protein: CASSLRVGYSGANVLTF.

This clone was observed a few times. Other DNA sequences in the sample encode the same CDR3. The genes are TRBV3-1 (or the pseudogene TRBV3-2) and TRBJ1-6, with D hard to call. V lost 1 base and J lost 7, with 11 bases in between. The germline CDR1 and CDR2 sequences are LGHDT and YNNKEL (reference sequence). The CDR3 is 15 amino acids. CDR3 in amino acids: CASSQGRGPNSPLHF. CDR3 coding DNA: TGTGCCAGCAGCCAAGGCCGCGGACCCAATTCACCCCTCCACTTT.

The chain joins TRBV24-1 to TRBJ2-2; the match to TRBD1 covers 8 bases. The germline CDR1 and CDR2 sequences are KGHDR and SFDVKD. The CDR3 loop spans 18 amino acids. V lost 0 bases and J lost 2; bases outside the gene matches: 7. The CDR3 nucleotides read TGTGCCACCAGTGATTTGGCGCAGGGGGCAGGAAACACCGGGGAGCTGTTTTTT. This translates into CATSDLAQGAGNTGELFF.

The chain has TRBV6-5 and TRBJ2-5; no reliable D call. Trimming removed 8 bases at V and 0 bases at J, with 10 bases between. Germline CDR1 and CDR2: MNHEY and SVGAGI. The CDR3 contains 13 residues. DNA for the CDR3: TGTGCCAGCTCGGGCACGTACCAAGAGACCCAGTACTTC. Residues: CASSGTYQETQYF.

This chain uses TRBV6-5 with TRBJ2-3; D ambiguous. The germline V gene has CDR1 MNHEY and CDR2 SVGAGI. CDR3 length: 13 amino acids. The V end lost 5 bases, the J end lost 3 bases, and 9 bases lay between the germline ends. The CDR3, as DNA: TGTGCCAGCAGTCCATCGCAGACAGATACGCAGTATTTT. Translated: CASSPSQTDTQYF.

In this sample, this clone turned up many times. The chain recombines TRBV3-1 (or the pseudogene TRBV3-2) with TRBJ1-2; D is unclear. CDR3 length: 16 amino acids. The V gene lost 1 base and the J gene lost 7 bases, with 19 bases spanning the gap. Germline CDR1 LGHDT, CDR2 YNNKEL (reference sequence). The CDR3 DNA follows: TGTGCCAGCAGCCAAGGATTAAGGGCCACGTCAACTGGCTACACCTTC. It codes for CASSQGLRATSTGYTF.

This clone was detected a few times. This sequence joins TRBV6-1 and TRBJ1-6; a weak D match, TRBD1 (5 bases). Trimming took 2 bases from V and 0 from J, leaving 8 bases between them. The germline gives CDR1 MNHNS, CDR2 SASEGT. The CDR3 runs to 16 residues. This CDR3 is CASSEHQGSYNSPLHF. CDR3 sequence (DNA): TGTGCCAGCAGTGAACACCAGGGCTCCTATAATTCACCCCTCCACTTT.

The gene calls are TRBV5-4 and TRBJ2-2, with D maybe TRBD2 (5 bases). The CDR3 is made up of 19 amino acids. The V end was cut by 0 bases, the J end by 4 bases, with 22 bases between. Looked up from germline, CDR1 is SGHNT and CDR2 is YYREEE (reference sequence). The CDR3 region is CASSLVLGGPPLPTGELFF. In nucleotides, the CDR3 is TGTGCCAGCAGCTTGGTCCTCGGCGGGCCGCCACTTCCCACCGGGGAGCTGTTTTTT.

The V call is TRBV4-1, the J call TRBJ2-7; D tentatively reads TRBD1 or TRBD2 (5 bases each). There are 14 residues in the CDR3. CDR1 and CDR2 from the germline V gene are MGHRA and YSYEKL. Trimming removed 4 bases from V and 3 bases from J, with 13 bases in between. In nucleotides, the CDR3 is TGCGCCAGCAGCCCGGGACGGGGAGACTACGAGCAGTACTTC. Protein sequence: CASSPGRGDYEQYF.

CDR3 in amino acids: CASSLGSGLEAFF. In nucleotides, the CDR3 is TGTGCCAGCAGCTTAGGGTCAGGACTTGAAGCTTTCTTT. This chain uses TRBV7-9 with TRBJ1-1; no clear D. Looked up from germline, CDR1 is SEHNR and CDR2 is FQNEAQ (reference sequence). The V gene lost 1 base and the J gene lost 7 bases, with 10 bases spanning the gap. The CDR3 is made up of 13 amino acids.

The rearrangement joins TRBV7-2 to TRBJ1-4; TRBD1 agrees at 8 bases. The CDR3 contains 15 residues. Germline assignment: CDR1 SGHTA and CDR2 FQGNSA. After removal of 4 bases from V and 6 bases from J, the junction contained 7 bases not matched to a gene. The CDR3 protein is CASSWGDRLHEKLFF. CDR3 nucleotides: TGTGCCAGCAGCTGGGGGGACAGGTTACATGAAAAACTGTTTTTT.

In its sample, this clone was seen once. Germline and junction disagree at one end, which may indicate a read error. The rearrangement uses TRBV18 and TRBJ2-7, with a weak D call TRBD1 (5 bases). Germline lookup yields CDR1 KGHSH and CDR2 LQKENI. The CDR3 totals 14 residues. CDR3 nucleotides: TGTGCCAGTTCACCCCAACAGGCGACCTACGAGCAGTACTTC. Amino acid sequence: CASSPQQATYEQYF.

The genes are TRBV5-1 and TRBJ2-6, with 9 bases fitting TRBD1. This CDR3 region has 15 residues. The ends lost 10 bases at V and 2 bases at J; junction bases unmatched: 7. Looked up from germline, CDR1 is SGHRS and CDR2 is YFSETQ. CDR3 protein: CAERGQGTGANVLTF. Written as DNA, the CDR3 is TGCGCCGAGAGGGGACAGGGTACTGGGGCCAACGTCCTGACTTTC.

The chain combines TRBV15 with TRBJ2-1, with a tentative D call TRBD2 (7 bases). The V and J ends lost 3 bases and 8 bases respectively, with 11 bases between them. Per the germline V gene, CDR1 is LNHNV and CDR2 is YYDKDF (reference sequence). The CDR3 consists of 13 residues. The CDR3 DNA reads as TGTGCCACCAGCAGGAGGGGGGGCCATGAGCAGTTCTTC. Its translation: CATSRRGGHEQFF. Supplemented by reference TRBV15 and TRBJ2-1, the full variable domain reads DAMVIQNPRYQVTQFGKPVTLSCSQTLNHNVMYWYQQKSSQAPKLLFHYYDKDFNNEADTPDNFQSRRPNTSFCFLDIRSPGLGDTAMYLCATSRRGGHEQFFGPGTRLTVL.

The chain has TRBV3-1 (or the pseudogene TRBV3-2) and TRBJ2-7, with TRBD1 matching over 7 bases. Near its end, the DNA agrees better with TRBJ2-5, so the J call may be wrong. CDR3 length equals 14 residues. Per germline, CDR1 LGHDT and CDR2 YNNKEL (reference sequence). As DNA, the CDR3 is TGTGCCAGCAGCCAAGCAGGGGGTTGGGAGACCCAGTACTTC. Translation: CASSQAGGWETQYF.

CDR3 DNA: TGTGCCAGTAGTATCCGACAGGGGAATCAGCCCCAGCATTTT. Translated: CASSIRQGNQPQHF. This sequence joins TRBV19 and TRBJ1-5, with 8 nucleotides matching TRBD1. Germline V gene lookup returns CDR1 LNHDA and CDR2 SQIVND (reference sequence). V dropped 3 bases and J dropped 4; count of bases not matched to a gene: 2. The CDR3 is made up of 14 amino acids.

The chain uses TRBV6-4 and TRBJ2-2; D not certain. V was trimmed by 6 bases and J by 3 bases, leaving 11 bases between them. There are 14 residues in the CDR3. Germline V gene lookup returns CDR1 MRHNA and CDR2 SNTAGT. This chain's CDR3 is CASSYSPDTGELFF. The CDR3 DNA sequence: TGTGCCAGCAGCTACTCCCCGGACACCGGGGAGCTGTTTTTT.

The chain joins TRBV7-7 to TRBJ2-1; weak D call: TRBD2 (5 bases). The CDR3 runs to 13 residues. The germline gives CDR1 SSHAT, CDR2 FNYEAQ (reference sequence). Trimming took 5 bases from V and 5 from J, leaving 10 bases between them. In DNA form, the CDR3 reads TGTGCCAGCAGCCCAGGACTCAACAATGAGCAGTTCTTC. Its protein is CASSPGLNNEQFF.

This chain joins TRBV28 and TRBJ1-5; the D gene is possibly TRBD1 (5 bases). The CDR3 sequence is 15 residues long. The ends were cut back, 5 bases at V and 1 base at J, with 12 bases in the middle. CDR1 and CDR2 from the germline V gene are MDHEN and SYDVKM. The CDR3 region has the DNA TGTGCCAGCAGTAACGCAGGGATAAGCAATCAGCCCCAGCATTTT. Translating it yields CASSNAGISNQPQHF.

The chain carries TRBV12-3 or TRBV12-4 and TRBJ2-3; TRBD1 matches at 8 bases. The CDR3 covers 13 residues. V trimming: 10 bases; J trimming: 1 base; junction bases outside the gene matches: 4. The CDR3 here is CAIKGQGTDTQYF. DNA for the CDR3: TGTGCCATCAAGGGACAGGGCACAGATACGCAGTATTTT.

The rearrangement uses TRBV19 and TRBJ1-5; TRBD1 might be the D (5 bases). V was trimmed by 6 bases and J by 3 bases, leaving 12 bases between them. CDR1 is LNHDA, CDR2 SQIVND, per germline (reference sequence). CDR3 length equals 14 residues. The CDR3 loop is CASSTGTSNQPQHF. In DNA form, the CDR3 reads TGTGCCAGTAGCACCGGGACTTCCAATCAGCCCCAGCATTTT.

This clone has only a few counts. The chain carries TRBV2 and TRBJ2-1; the D is unclear. Trimming removed 1 base from V and 6 bases from J, with 10 bases in between. The CDR3 extends over 14 amino acids. Germline-derived CDR1 and CDR2 are SNHLY and FYNNEI. DNA of the CDR3: TGTGCCAGCAGTGAAGATTTGATTTCCAATGAGCAGTTCTTC. Its translation is CASSEDLISNEQFF.

This clone came up once. The rearrangement joins TRBV30 to TRBJ1-5, with D possibly TRBD1 on 5 matching bases. CDR3 length: 16 amino acids. Per germline, CDR1 GTSNPN and CDR2 SVGIG (reference sequence). V was cut by 0 bases and J by 2 bases, with 14 bases left in between. CDR3 coding DNA: TGTGCCTGGAGTGTTGGAGGGGTGGATGGCAATCAGCCCCAGCATTTT. This sequence encodes CAWSVGGVDGNQPQHF.

The V call is TRBV11-2, the J call TRBJ2-1; 7 bases match TRBD1. Trimming at V came to 5 bases and at J to 8 bases, leaving 9 bases not matched to a gene. Per the germline V gene, CDR1 is SGHAT and CDR2 is FQNNGV. The CDR3 has 14 residues. The CDR3: CASSVNRGKDEQFF. CDR3 bases: TGTGCCAGCAGCGTAAACAGGGGCAAGGATGAGCAGTTCTTC.

This chain connects TRBV27 to TRBJ2-5; TRBD2 matches at 11 bases. Germline V gene sequence: CDR1 MNHEY, CDR2 SMNVEV (reference sequence). The trim removed 5 bases at V and 2 bases at J, leaving 7 bases unmatched. The CDR3 consists of 16 residues. CDR3 coding DNA: TGTGCCAGCAGTCCACTGATAGCGGGGGGGCAAGAGACCCAGTACTTC. This encodes CASSPLIAGGQETQYF.